This record covers a single T cell receptor beta chain. Its specificity is unknown. This entry belongs to a study of T cell responses to AZD1222 COVID-19 vaccine. The CDR3 consists of 14 residues. CDR1 is MNHEY and CDR2 is SVGAGI in the germline V gene. V shed 7 bases and J shed 0 bases, with 13 bases lying between them. TCRdb's copy holds only in-frame clones and misses some; the assay was immunoSEQ multiplex PCR. The profile covers some 120,000 clones, with around nine tenths appearing a single time and approximately 3% taken by the ten largest. Study-wide results and limits: Researchers report vaccine-associated CD4 TCRs spanning spike, with dominance at 160-218 and 743-854.

V gene TRBV6-5 combines with J gene TRBJ2-7; tentatively, D is TRBD2 (5 bases). The receptor's source is an adult in good health. Sequencing used peripheral blood, obtained on day 0 of AZD1222 vaccination. The CDR3, as DNA: TGTGCCAGCAAGAATGAGCGGAACTCCTACGAGCAGTACTTC. It translates to CASKNERNSYEQYF.